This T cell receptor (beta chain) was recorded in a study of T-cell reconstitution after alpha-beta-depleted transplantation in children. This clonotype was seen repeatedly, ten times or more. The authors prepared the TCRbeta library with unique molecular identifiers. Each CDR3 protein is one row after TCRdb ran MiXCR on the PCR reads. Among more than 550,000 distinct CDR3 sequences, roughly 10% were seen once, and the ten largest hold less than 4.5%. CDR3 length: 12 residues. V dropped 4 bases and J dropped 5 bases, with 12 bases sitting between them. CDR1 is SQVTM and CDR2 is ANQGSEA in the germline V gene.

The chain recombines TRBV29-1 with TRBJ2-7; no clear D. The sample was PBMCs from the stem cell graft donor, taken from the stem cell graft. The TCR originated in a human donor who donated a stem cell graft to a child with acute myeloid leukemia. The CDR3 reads CSVGPGVNEQYF. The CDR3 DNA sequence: TGCAGCGTTGGGCCAGGCGTCAACGAGCAGTACTTC.